These 5 T cell receptor beta chains came from one sample sequenced in a study of read filtering for tumor transcriptome and immune sequencing. From around 440 ng of RNA, a library with molecular barcoded alpha/delta and beta/gamma adaptors was made. TCRdb reprocessed the reads via MiXCR and lists one record per CDR3 protein. The repertoire consists of approximately 40,000 distinct CDR3 sequences, with approximately 14% occurring once and the leading ten covering 25% to 30%. Sequenced sample: a population of CD138-negative cells sorted from bone marrow. The source of these receptors is a donor at least 40 years old with multiple myeloma.

A note on this clonotype: One end of the junction is discordant with germline, which a read error may explain. The V and J genes are TRBV20-1 and TRBJ2-1; 7 nucleotides align to TRBD2. The CDR3 sequence is 12 residues long. Germline lookup yields CDR1 DFQATT and CDR2 SNEGSKA (reference sequence). The CDR3 reads CSNGRYNNKQFF. CDR3 nucleotides: TGCAGTAACGGGAGGTACAACAATAAGCAGTTCTTC.

A word on this clonotype: Given a far larger clone just one base away, this is likely a sequencing read error. The J gene is TRBJ2-1, the V gene TRBV7-2, with TRBD1 as a possible D gene (5 bases). The CDR3 is 15 residues long. CDR1 is SGHTA, CDR2 FQGNSA, per germline. CDR3 in DNA: TGTGCCAGCACCAACAGGATGAACGCCTACAATGAGCTGTTCTTC. Its translation is CASTNRMNAYNELFF.

Turning to this clonotype: A much larger clone differs by one base, so this may be a read error. The rearrangement uses TRBV7-2 and TRBJ2-3; no definite D call. The length of the CDR3 is 11 residues. The germline V gene has CDR1 SGHTA and CDR2 FQGNSA. V was cut by 7 bases and J by 4 bases, with 6 bases left in between. Written as DNA, the CDR3 is TGTGCCAGCACTTCGGCAGATACGCAGTATTTT. It codes for CASTSADTQYF.

In this sample, this clonotype turned up many times. CDR3 region: CASSFGLGPYEQYF. The CDR3 DNA reads as TGTGCCAGCAGCTTTGGACTAGGGCCCTACGAGCAGTACTTC. This chain connects TRBV5-6 to TRBJ2-7; TRBD2 aligns across 7 bases. The CDR3 contains 14 residues. CDR1 is SGHDT and CDR2 is YYEEEE in the germline V gene. V trimming: 2 bases; J trimming: 2 bases; junction bases outside the gene matches: 4.

This clonotype showed up many times. V gene TRBV29-1 combines with J gene TRBJ2-7, with 9 bases identical to TRBD1. This CDR3 region has 14 residues. CDR1 SQVTM and CDR2 ANQGSEA come from the germline V gene. The J segment lost 0 bases and the V segment lost 5 bases, leaving 5 bases of the junction unmatched. The CDR3 here is CSVLRDRDSYEQYF. The CDR3 bases are TGCAGCGTTCTCCGGGACAGGGACTCCTACGAGCAGTACTTC.